These 27 T cell receptor beta chains were sequenced from one sample in a study of shared clonotypes between healthy human individuals. CD45RO-negative, CCR7-selected cells formed the naive CD8 fraction, which excluded terminally differentiated effector memory CD45RA+ cells. TCRdb's copy holds only in-frame clones and misses some; the assay was immunoSEQ multiplex PCR. The table records hundreds of thousands of clones, roughly 96% of them present only once. Sequencing was performed on naive CD8+ T cells sorted from blood. Receptor source: a woman aged 30 to 39 in good health.

The rearrangement links TRBV27 to TRBJ2-1, with D perhaps given as TRBD1 or TRBD2 (6 bases each). Germline V gene sequence: CDR1 MNHEY, CDR2 SMNVEV (reference sequence). Trimming removed 9 bases from V and 7 bases from J, with 16 bases in between. This CDR3 has 13 residues. The CDR3 region is CASRGGGGNEQFF. The DNA for the CDR3 is TGTGCCAGTAGGGGAGGAGGGGGGAATGAGCAGTTCTTC.

The rearrangement joins TRBV19 to TRBJ1-1; 8 positions agree with TRBD1. The J segment lost 3 bases and the V segment lost 2 bases, leaving 5 bases of the junction unmatched. The CDR3 extends over 15 amino acids. CDR1 and CDR2 from the germline V gene are LNHDA and SQIVND (reference sequence). CDR3 nucleotide sequence: TGTGCCAGTAGTATACCAGGGGGCGCCGACACTGAAGCTTTCTTT. Translation gives CASSIPGGADTEAFF.

The chain uses TRBV4-1 and TRBJ2-2; D is possibly TRBD1 or TRBD2 (5 bases each). V lost 0 bases, J lost 4 bases, and 9 bases lay in between. The CDR3 is made up of 15 amino acids. CDR1 is MGHRA, CDR2 YSYEKL, per germline. Here the CDR3 reads CASSQDEGPTGELFF. The CDR3 nucleotides are TGCGCCAGCAGCCAAGATGAGGGGCCCACCGGGGAGCTGTTTTTT.

This chain connects TRBV27 to TRBJ2-5; TRBD1 agrees at 7 bases. The J call may be faulty, since TRBJ2-7 better matches the DNA end. This CDR3 is 14 amino acids long. Per the germline V gene, CDR1 is MNHEY and CDR2 is SMNVEV (reference sequence). The CDR3 DNA follows: TGTGCCAGCAGTATACAGGGGATCGGTTACGAGCAGTACTTC. Its protein is CASSIQGIGYEQYF.

This chain uses TRBV9 with TRBJ1-4; TRBD1 is a possible D gene (5 bases). The CDR3 length is 16 residues. Germline V gene lookup returns CDR1 SGDLS and CDR2 YYNGEE. V dropped 3 bases and J dropped 7 bases, with 19 bases sitting between them. The DNA of the CDR3 is TGTGCCAGCAGCGCCGTTTACGGCGGAGGGACTGAAAAACTGTTTTTT. Amino acid sequence: CASSAVYGGGTEKLFF. Variable domain in full (rest from reference TRBV9 and TRBJ1-4): DSGVTQTPKHLITATGQRVTLRCSPRSGDLSVYWYQQSLDQGLQFLIQYYNGEERAKGNILERFSAQQFPDLHSELNLSSLELGDSALYFCASSAVYGGGTEKLFFGSGTQLSVL.

This clone has just one count. This chain links TRBV6-6 with TRBJ1-1; 7 nucleotides agree with TRBD1. Germline assignment: CDR1 MNHNY and CDR2 SVGAGI (reference sequence). The V gene end was trimmed by 5 bases and the J gene end by 3 bases; junction bases not matched to a gene: 6. This CDR3 is 14 amino acids long. The DNA for the CDR3 is TGTGCCAGCAGTCCTGACAGGGCGTACACTGAAGCTTTCTTT. Amino acid sequence: CASSPDRAYTEAFF.

The CDR3 protein is CASSFLAGGVAYNEQFF. The CDR3 bases are TGTGCCAGCAGTTTCCTAGCGGGAGGGGTTGCCTACAATGAGCAGTTCTTC. This rearrangement joins TRBV27 to TRBJ2-1; 12 bases align to TRBD2. The length of the CDR3 is 17 residues. Germline-derived CDR1 and CDR2 are MNHEY and SMNVEV (reference sequence). V was pared by 3 bases and J by 2 bases, with 5 bases of the junction left unmatched.

The chain uses TRBV7-9 and TRBJ1-3; D unclear. Germline CDR1 is SEHNR and CDR2 is FQNEAQ (reference sequence). The CDR3 contains 17 residues. The V end lost 5 bases, the J end lost 4 bases, and 21 bases lay between the germline ends. The CDR3 DNA follows: TGTGCCAGCAGCCCGAGAAACAACATACCCCTGGGAAACACCATATATTTT. The encoded protein is CASSPRNNIPLGNTIYF.

The CDR3 sequence is CASSLPGQGAPRTEAFF. As DNA, the CDR3 is TGTGCCAGCAGTCTACCGGGACAGGGGGCGCCGAGAACTGAAGCTTTCTTT. This rearrangement joins TRBV7-9 to TRBJ1-1; TRBD1 matches 12 bases. CDR1 and CDR2 from the germline V gene are SEHNR and FQNEAQ (reference sequence). The CDR3 totals 17 residues. V lost 6 bases to trimming and J lost 5 bases; unmatched junction nucleotides: 13.

This chain connects TRBV5-6 to TRBJ2-3; 7 nucleotides agree with TRBD2. Germline CDR1 reads SGHDT; CDR2 reads YYEEEE. There are 14 residues in the CDR3. The V segment lost 2 bases and the J segment 4 bases; nucleotides outside the gene matches: 4. The CDR3 DNA follows: TGTGCCAGCAGCTTAGCGGGAAGTCCAGATACGCAGTATTTT. Its translation: CASSLAGSPDTQYF. Looking up the rest from reference TRBV5-6 and TRBJ2-3 gives the full variable domain: DAGVTQSPTHLIKTRGQQVTLRCSPKSGHDTVSWYQQALGQGPQFIFQYYEEEERQRGNFPDRFSGHQFPNYSSELNVNALLLGDSALYLCASSLAGSPDTQYFGPGTRLTVL.

Remarks on this clone: Additional DNA sequences in this sample encode the identical CDR3. The genes are TRBV19 and TRBJ1-1; 9 bases match TRBD1. Trimming removed 5 bases from V and 1 base from J; junction bases left unmatched: 11. The germline gives CDR1 LNHDA, CDR2 SQIVND (reference sequence). CDR3 length: 17 amino acids. The CDR3 sequence is CASSGPGQGRGNTEAFF. In DNA, the CDR3 is TGTGCCAGTAGTGGTCCGGGACAGGGACGGGGGAACACTGAAGCTTTCTTT.

On this clone: Other DNA sequences in this sample translate to the same CDR3. The chain has TRBV5-6 and TRBJ2-1; D ambiguous. The CDR3 is 14 residues long. Germline CDR1 SGHDT, CDR2 YYEEEE. V was cut by 2 bases and J by 0 bases, with 6 bases left in between. The CDR3 loop is CASSLGGSYNEQFF. As DNA, the CDR3 is TGTGCCAGCAGCTTAGGCGGCTCCTACAATGAGCAGTTCTTC.

The chain recombines TRBV13 with TRBJ2-2; the D gene could be TRBD1 or TRBD2 (6 bases each). The CDR3 is made up of 16 amino acids. V was shortened by 4 bases and J by 7 bases, with 19 bases between the two germline ends. Germline V gives CDR1 PRHDT, CDR2 FYEKMQ (reference sequence). CDR3 bases: TGTGCCAGCAGCTCAAGGACCCGGGGGCGCTTCGGGGAGCTGTTTTTT. Translating it yields CASSSRTRGRFGELFF.

The V and J genes are TRBV14 and TRBJ1-1; no reliable D call. The CDR3 loop spans 14 amino acids. Germline V gene sequence: CDR1 SGHDN, CDR2 FVKESK. Trimming took off 4 bases at V and 1 base at J, with 10 bases between the two ends. The CDR3 sequence is CASSLWGENTEAFF. In nucleotides, the CDR3 is TGTGCCAGCAGCCTGTGGGGTGAGAACACTGAAGCTTTCTTT.

The chain joins TRBV11-2 to TRBJ2-7, with TRBD2 matching over 11 bases. V gave up 4 bases and J gave up 3 bases; unmatched junction bases: 5. CDR3 size: 15 residues. Germline V CDR1 and CDR2: SGHAT, FQNNGV. The CDR3 region is CASSYGTSGHYEQYF. DNA of the CDR3: TGTGCCAGCAGCTATGGGACTAGCGGACACTACGAGCAGTACTTC.

This chain links TRBV4-2 with TRBJ2-7; no firm D call. This CDR3 comprises 14 residues. From germline, CDR1 is LGHNA and CDR2 YNFKEQ. Trimming left V 0 bases short and J 3 bases short, with 9 bases between. This CDR3 is CASSQEGSIYEQYF. CDR3 bases: TGTGCCAGCAGCCAAGAGGGCTCAATCTACGAGCAGTACTTC.

The J gene is TRBJ1-1, the V gene TRBV4-1; D is unclear. Germline V lookup: CDR1 MGHRA, CDR2 YSYEKL. The CDR3 loop spans 13 amino acids. Trimming removed 4 bases from V and 5 bases from J, with 11 bases in between. The CDR3 bases are TGCGCCAGCAGCCTCGGGTACGGGACTGAAGCTTTCTTT. Translated, it gives CASSLGYGTEAFF.

V and J are TRBV5-6 and TRBJ1-1; possible D gene TRBD1, 5 bases. V lost 1 base and J 6 bases, leaving 19 bases between the germline ends. CDR1 and CDR2 from the germline V gene are SGHDT and YYEEEE. The CDR3 sequence is 16 residues long. As DNA, the CDR3 is TGTGCCAGCAGCTTGCGGGGCGGAGGTCGTTTGGCTGAAGCTTTCTTT. This sequence encodes CASSLRGGGRLAEAFF.

The rearrangement links TRBV6-1 to TRBJ1-1, with D possibly TRBD1 on 5 matching bases. V lost 7 bases to trimming and J lost 6 bases, with 18 bases between them. The germline gives CDR1 MNHNS, CDR2 SASEGT. The CDR3 contains 14 residues. CDR3 in amino acids: CASTLGGSGAEAFF. DNA for the CDR3: TGTGCCAGCACCCTCGGGGGGTCGGGGGCTGAAGCTTTCTTT.

V is TRBV19 and J is TRBJ2-1; TRBD1 agrees at 10 bases. This CDR3 has 15 residues. Germline V CDR1 and CDR2: LNHDA, SQIVND (reference sequence). V dropped 11 bases and J dropped 7; count of bases not matched to a gene: 14. This CDR3 reads CASKGGTGVWNEQFF. The CDR3 DNA reads TGTGCCTCTAAGGGGGGGACAGGGGTGTGGAATGAGCAGTTCTTC. Looking up the rest from reference TRBV19 and TRBJ2-1 gives the full variable domain: DGGITQSPKYLFRKEGQNVTLSCEQNLNHDAMYWYRQDPGQGLRLIYYSQIVNDFQKGDIAEGYSVSREKKESFPLTVTSAQKNPTAFYLCASKGGTGVWNEQFFGPGTRLTVL.

This clone has a handful of counts. The genes are TRBV5-6 and TRBJ1-1, with no clear D. The germline CDR1 and CDR2 sequences are SGHDT and YYEEEE. CDR3 length: 14 amino acids. Trimming removed 3 bases at V and 0 bases at J, with 9 bases between. The CDR3 region is CASSWTLMNTEAFF. As DNA, the CDR3 is TGTGCCAGCAGCTGGACCCTCATGAACACTGAAGCTTTCTTT.

The CDR3 loop is CASSPRGSSFRDRDYGYTF. The CDR3 DNA is TGTGCCAGCAGCCCCAGGGGGTCCTCCTTCCGGGACCGCGACTATGGCTACACCTTC. V usage is TRBV7-9 and J usage is TRBJ1-2; 7 nucleotides agree with TRBD1. The J segment lost 3 bases and the V segment lost 5 bases, leaving 21 bases of the junction unmatched. The CDR3 runs 19 residues. Germline V lookup: CDR1 SEHNR, CDR2 FQNEAQ (reference sequence).

V gene TRBV13 combines with J gene TRBJ2-5, with TRBD2 matching 13 bases. The end of the DNA aligns better with TRBJ2-7, so the J call may be wrong. CDR1 is PRHDT, CDR2 FYEKMQ, per germline (reference sequence). The CDR3 length is 13 residues. CDR3 in DNA: TGTGCCGCCAGACTAGCGGGAGGATACGAGCAGTACTTC. This codes for CAARLAGGYEQYF.

This chain connects TRBV9 to TRBJ2-5; 10 positions agree with TRBD2. The better agreement between TRBJ2-7 and the DNA end casts doubt on the J call. Per germline, CDR1 SGDLS and CDR2 YYNGEE. The CDR3 consists of 14 residues. The CDR3 loop is CASSPSGRSYEQYF. Here the CDR3 DNA reads TGTGCCAGCAGCCCTAGCGGGAGATCCTACGAGCAGTACTTC.

V usage is TRBV2 and J usage is TRBJ2-2, with a tentative D call TRBD1 (5 bases). The CDR3 has 15 residues. The germline V and J ends were trimmed by 4 bases and 0 bases, with 9 bases remaining between them. Looked up from germline, CDR1 is SNHLY and CDR2 is FYNNEI. CDR3 region: CASSAGRANTGELFF. The CDR3 DNA reads TGTGCCAGCAGTGCGGGCAGGGCGAACACCGGGGAGCTGTTTTTT.

The V and J genes are TRBV5-1 and TRBJ2-1; 12 nucleotides match TRBD2. This CDR3 spans 16 amino acids. CDR1 is SGHRS, CDR2 YFSETQ, per germline. V shed 0 bases, J shed 7 bases, and the junction held 5 bases outside the gene matches. Here the CDR3 DNA reads TGCGCCAGCAGCTTGGGCTATGGACTAGCGGGAAATGAGCAGTTCTTC. Protein product: CASSLGYGLAGNEQFF.

J is TRBJ2-7 and V is TRBV27, with TRBD1 identical over 9 bases. Germline trimming cut 3 bases from V and 4 bases from J; bases unmatched to any gene: 4. Looked up from germline, CDR1 is MNHEY and CDR2 is SMNVEV (reference sequence). CDR3 length equals 14 residues. The CDR3 protein is CASSFGTGFYEQYF. CDR3 sequence (DNA): TGTGCCAGCAGTTTCGGGACAGGGTTTTACGAGCAGTACTTC.